The TCR beta chain described here comes from a study of CD8 T cells in ankylosing spondylitis. Study-wide results and limits: Apparently characteristic of ankylosing spondylitis blood was a TCR beta motif (about eight highly homologous variants).

On this clonotype: Its specificity is not known.

Unmatched junction bases numbered 12, after V lost 6 bases and J lost 7 bases. Germline CDR1 reads MNHNS; CDR2 reads SASEGT. This CDR3 region has 16 residues. TCRdb used MiXCR to reprocess the 5' RACE reads, holding one entry per CDR3 protein. This table holds roughly 260,000 distinct CDR3 sequences, around 18% found once. This TCR was sampled from a male donor with ankylosing spondylitis or in good health (not recorded which). The chain combines TRBV6-1 with TRBJ2-1, with 10 positions matching TRBD2. Sequencing used blood, either unsorted or a sorted T cell fraction (not recorded which). The CDR3 DNA reads TGTGCCAGCAGATCTAGCGGGAGTCTCCAATGGAATGAGCAGTTCTTC. This codes for CASRSSGSLQWNEQFF.